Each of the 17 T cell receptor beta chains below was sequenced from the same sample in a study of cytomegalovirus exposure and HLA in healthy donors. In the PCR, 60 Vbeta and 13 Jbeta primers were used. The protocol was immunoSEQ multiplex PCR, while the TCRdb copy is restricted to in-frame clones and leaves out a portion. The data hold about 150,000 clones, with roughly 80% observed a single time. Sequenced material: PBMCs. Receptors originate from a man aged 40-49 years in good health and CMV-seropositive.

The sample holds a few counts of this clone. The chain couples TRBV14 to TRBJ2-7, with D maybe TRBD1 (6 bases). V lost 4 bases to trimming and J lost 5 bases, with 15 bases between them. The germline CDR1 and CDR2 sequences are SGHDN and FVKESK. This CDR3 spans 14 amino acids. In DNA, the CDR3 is TGTGCCAGCAGCCGTCGGACAGAGTTTGACGAGCAGTACTTC. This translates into CASSRRTEFDEQYF.

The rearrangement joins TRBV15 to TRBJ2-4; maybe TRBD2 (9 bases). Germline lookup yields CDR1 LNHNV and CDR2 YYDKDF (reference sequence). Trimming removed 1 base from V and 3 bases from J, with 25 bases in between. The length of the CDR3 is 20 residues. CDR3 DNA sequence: TGTGCCACCAGCAGAGGGCACAGGGGGGCTAGCGGGAAGGTCAAAAACATTCAGTACTTC. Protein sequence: CATSRGHRGASGKVKNIQYF.

The CDR3 here is CASSLVSGPYNEQFF. The CDR3 coding sequence is TGCGCCAGCAGCTTGGTTAGCGGTCCCTACAATGAGCAGTTCTTC. The chain recombines TRBV5-1 with TRBJ2-1, with D perhaps TRBD2 (6 bases). This CDR3 comprises 15 residues. CDR1 and CDR2 (germline): SGHRS, YFSETQ. V lost 0 bases, J lost 2 bases, and 9 bases lay in between.

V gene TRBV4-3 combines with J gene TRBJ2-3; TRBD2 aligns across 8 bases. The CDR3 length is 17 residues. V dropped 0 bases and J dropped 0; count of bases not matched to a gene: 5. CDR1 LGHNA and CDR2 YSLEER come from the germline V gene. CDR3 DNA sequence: TGCGCCAGCAGCCAAGATCGGGCTAGCGGGAGCACAGATACGCAGTATTTT. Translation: CASSQDRASGSTDTQYF.

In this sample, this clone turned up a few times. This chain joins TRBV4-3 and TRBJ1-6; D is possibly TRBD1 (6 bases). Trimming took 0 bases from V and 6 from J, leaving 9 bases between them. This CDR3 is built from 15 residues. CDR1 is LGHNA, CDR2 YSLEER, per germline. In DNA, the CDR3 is TGCGCCAGCAGCCAAGAGGCCAGGGGTAATTCACCCCTCCACTTT. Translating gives CASSQEARGNSPLHF.

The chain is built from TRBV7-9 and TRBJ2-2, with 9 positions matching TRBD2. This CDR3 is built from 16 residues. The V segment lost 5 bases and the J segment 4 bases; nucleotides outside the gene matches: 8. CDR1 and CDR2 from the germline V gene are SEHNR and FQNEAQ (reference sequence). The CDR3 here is CASSPHSGRSTGELFF. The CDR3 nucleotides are TGTGCCAGCAGCCCCCATAGCGGGAGAAGCACCGGGGAGCTGTTTTTT.

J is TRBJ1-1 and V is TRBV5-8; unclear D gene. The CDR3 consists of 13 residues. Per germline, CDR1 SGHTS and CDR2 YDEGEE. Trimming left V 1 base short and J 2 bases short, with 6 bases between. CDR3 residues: CASSLNRNTEAFF. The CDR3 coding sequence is TGTGCCAGCAGCTTGAACAGAAACACTGAAGCTTTCTTT.

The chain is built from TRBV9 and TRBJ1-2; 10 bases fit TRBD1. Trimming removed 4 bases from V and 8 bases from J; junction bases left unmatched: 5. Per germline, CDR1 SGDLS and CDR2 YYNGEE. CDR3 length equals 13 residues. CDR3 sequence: CASSQGQGYGYTF. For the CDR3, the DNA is TGTGCCAGCAGCCAGGGACAGGGGTACGGCTACACCTTC.

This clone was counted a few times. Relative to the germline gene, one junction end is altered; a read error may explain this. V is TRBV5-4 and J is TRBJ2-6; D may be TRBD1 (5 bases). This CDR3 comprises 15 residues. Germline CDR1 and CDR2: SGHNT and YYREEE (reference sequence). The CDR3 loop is CATGYAASGANGLTF. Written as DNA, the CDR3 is TGTGCCACCGGTTACGCGGCCTCTGGGGCCAACGGCCTGACTTTC.

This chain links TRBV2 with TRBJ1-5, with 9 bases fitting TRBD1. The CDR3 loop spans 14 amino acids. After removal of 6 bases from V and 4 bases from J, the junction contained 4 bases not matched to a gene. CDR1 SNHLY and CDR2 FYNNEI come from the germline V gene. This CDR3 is CASSVGQGNQPQHF. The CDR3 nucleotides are TGTGCCAGCAGCGTGGGACAGGGTAATCAGCCCCAGCATTTT.

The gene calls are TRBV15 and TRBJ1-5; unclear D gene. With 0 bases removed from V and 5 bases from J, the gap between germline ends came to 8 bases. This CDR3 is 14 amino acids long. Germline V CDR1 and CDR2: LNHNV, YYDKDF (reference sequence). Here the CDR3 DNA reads TGTGCCACCAGCAGAGACACATTGGATCAGCCCCAGCATTTT. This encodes CATSRDTLDQPQHF. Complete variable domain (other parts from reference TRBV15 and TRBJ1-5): DAMVIQNPRYQVTQFGKPVTLSCSQTLNHNVMYWYQQKSSQAPKLLFHYYDKDFNNEADTPDNFQSRRPNTSFCFLDIRSPGLGDTAMYLCATSRDTLDQPQHFGDGTRLSIL.

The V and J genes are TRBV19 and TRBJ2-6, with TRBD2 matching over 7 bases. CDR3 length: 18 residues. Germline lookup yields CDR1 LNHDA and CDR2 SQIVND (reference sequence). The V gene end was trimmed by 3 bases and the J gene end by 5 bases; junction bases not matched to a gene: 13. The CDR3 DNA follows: TGTGCCAGTAGTATTCAGTCAGCGGGGCTTGTGTGGGCCAACGTCCTGACTTTC. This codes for CASSIQSAGLVWANVLTF.

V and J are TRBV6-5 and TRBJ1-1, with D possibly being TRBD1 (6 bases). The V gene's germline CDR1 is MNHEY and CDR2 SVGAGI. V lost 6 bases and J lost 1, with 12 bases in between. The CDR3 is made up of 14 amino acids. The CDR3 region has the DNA TGTGCCAGCAGACTAAGGGGGGGGAACACTGAAGCTTTCTTT. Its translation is CASRLRGGNTEAFF.

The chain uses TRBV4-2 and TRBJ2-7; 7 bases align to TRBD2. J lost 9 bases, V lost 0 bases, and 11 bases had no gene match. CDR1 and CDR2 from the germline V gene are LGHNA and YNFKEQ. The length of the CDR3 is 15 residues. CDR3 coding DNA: TGTGCCAGCAGCCAAGATCCCATAGCGGGTGTTGGGCAGTACTTC. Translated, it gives CASSQDPIAGVGQYF.

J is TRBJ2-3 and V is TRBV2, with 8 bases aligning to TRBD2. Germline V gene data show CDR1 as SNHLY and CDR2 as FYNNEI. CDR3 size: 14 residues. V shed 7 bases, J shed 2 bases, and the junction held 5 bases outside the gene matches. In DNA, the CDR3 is TGTGCCAGCATTCGGACTAGCACCACAGATACGCAGTATTTT. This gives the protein CASIRTSTTDTQYF.

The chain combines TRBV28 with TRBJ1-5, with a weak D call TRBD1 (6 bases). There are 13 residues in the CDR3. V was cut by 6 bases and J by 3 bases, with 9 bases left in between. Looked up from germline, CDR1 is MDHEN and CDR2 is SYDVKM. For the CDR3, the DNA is TGTGCCAGCAGATACAGGGTCAATCAGCCCCAGCATTTT. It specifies CASRYRVNQPQHF. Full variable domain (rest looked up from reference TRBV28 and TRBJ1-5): DVKVTQSSRYLVKRTGEKVFLECVQDMDHENMFWYRQDPGLGLRLIYFSYDVKMKEKGDIPEGYSVSREKKERFSLILESASTNQTSMYLCASRYRVNQPQHFGDGTRLSIL.

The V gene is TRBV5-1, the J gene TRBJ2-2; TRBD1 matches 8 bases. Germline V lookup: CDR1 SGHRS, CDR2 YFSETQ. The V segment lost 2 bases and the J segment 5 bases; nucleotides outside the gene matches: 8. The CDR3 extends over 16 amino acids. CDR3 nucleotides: TGCGCCAGCAGCTTAACCACGGGACAGGCGACCGGGGAGCTGTTTTTT. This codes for CASSLTTGQATGELFF.